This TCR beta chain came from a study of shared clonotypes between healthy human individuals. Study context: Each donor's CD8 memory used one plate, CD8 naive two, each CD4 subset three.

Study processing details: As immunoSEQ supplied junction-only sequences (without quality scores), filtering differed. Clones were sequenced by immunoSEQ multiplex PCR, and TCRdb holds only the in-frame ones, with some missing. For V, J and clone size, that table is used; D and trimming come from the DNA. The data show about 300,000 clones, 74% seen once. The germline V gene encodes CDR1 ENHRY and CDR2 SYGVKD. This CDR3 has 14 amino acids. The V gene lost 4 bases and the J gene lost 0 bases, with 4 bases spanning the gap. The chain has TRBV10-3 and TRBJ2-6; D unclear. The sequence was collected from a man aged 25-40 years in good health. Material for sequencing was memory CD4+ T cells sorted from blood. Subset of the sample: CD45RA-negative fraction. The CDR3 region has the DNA TGTGCCATCAGTGGAAACTCTGGGGCCAACGTCCTGACTTTC. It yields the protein CAISGNSGANVLTF.